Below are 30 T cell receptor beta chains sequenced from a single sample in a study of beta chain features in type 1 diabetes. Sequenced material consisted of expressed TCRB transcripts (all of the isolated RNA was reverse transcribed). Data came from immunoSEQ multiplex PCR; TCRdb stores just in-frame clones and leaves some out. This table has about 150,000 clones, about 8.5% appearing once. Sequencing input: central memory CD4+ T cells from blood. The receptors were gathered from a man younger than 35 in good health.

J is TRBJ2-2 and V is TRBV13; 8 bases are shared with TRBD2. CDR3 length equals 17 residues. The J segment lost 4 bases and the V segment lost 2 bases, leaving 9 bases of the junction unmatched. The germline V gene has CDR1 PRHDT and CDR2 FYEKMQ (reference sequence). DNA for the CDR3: TGTGCCAGCAGCTTAAGCGTCCAGCGGGAGCGCACCGGGGAGCTGTTTTTT. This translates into CASSLSVQRERTGELFF. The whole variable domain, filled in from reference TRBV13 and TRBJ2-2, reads AAGVIQSPRHLIKEKRETATLKCYPIPRHDTVYWYQQGPGQDPQFLISFYEKMQSDKGSIPDRFSAQQFSDYHSELNMSSLELGDSALYFCASSLSVQRERTGELFFGEGSRLTVL.

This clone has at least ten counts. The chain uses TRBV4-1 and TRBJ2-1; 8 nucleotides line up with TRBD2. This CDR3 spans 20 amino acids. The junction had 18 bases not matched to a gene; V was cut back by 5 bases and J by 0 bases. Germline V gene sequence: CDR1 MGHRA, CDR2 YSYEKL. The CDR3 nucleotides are TGCGCCAGCAGCAGACCCCGGGGGGCGGGAGGCCCCAGCTCCTACAATGAGCAGTTCTTC. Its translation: CASSRPRGAGGPSSYNEQFF.

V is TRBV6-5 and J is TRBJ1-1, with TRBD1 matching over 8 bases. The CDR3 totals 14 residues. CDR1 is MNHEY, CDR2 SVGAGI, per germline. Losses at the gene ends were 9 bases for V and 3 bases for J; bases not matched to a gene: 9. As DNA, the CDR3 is TGTGCCAGTAAGAAGACAGGGGAAGACACTGAAGCTTTCTTT. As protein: CASKKTGEDTEAFF.

CDR3 DNA: TGTGCCACCAGCTACCGGGGGGCCCAGGACGAGCAGTACTTC. The encoded protein is CATSYRGAQDEQYF. V gene TRBV15 combines with J gene TRBJ2-7; possibly TRBD2 for D (7 bases). The germline CDR1 and CDR2 sequences are LNHNV and YYDKDF (reference sequence). CDR3 length: 14 residues. Deletions cut 5 bases from V and 5 bases from J, with 16 bases between.

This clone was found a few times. CDR3 sequence: CASSEPAGEYNEQFF. The CDR3 bases are TGTGCCAGCAGTGAACCGGCAGGGGAATACAATGAGCAGTTCTTC. The chain carries TRBV6-1 and TRBJ2-1, with D possibly TRBD1 on 6 matching bases. Germline CDR1 and CDR2: MNHNS and SASEGT. This CDR3 has 15 residues. Trimming took 2 bases from V and 4 from J, leaving 12 bases between them.

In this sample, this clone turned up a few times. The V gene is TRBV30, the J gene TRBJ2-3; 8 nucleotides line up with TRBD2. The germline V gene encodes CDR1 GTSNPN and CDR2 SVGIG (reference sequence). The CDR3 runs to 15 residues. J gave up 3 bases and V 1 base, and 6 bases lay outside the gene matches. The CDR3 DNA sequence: TGTGCCTGGAGTGGTTGGTCGGGGGGGACAGATACGCAGTATTTT. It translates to CAWSGWSGGTDTQYF.

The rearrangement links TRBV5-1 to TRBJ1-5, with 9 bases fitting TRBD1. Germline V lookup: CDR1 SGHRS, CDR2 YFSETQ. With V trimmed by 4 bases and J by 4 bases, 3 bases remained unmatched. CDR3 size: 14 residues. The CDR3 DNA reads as TGCGCCAGCAGCACCGGGACAGGGAATCAGCCCCAGCATTTT. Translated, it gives CASSTGTGNQPQHF.

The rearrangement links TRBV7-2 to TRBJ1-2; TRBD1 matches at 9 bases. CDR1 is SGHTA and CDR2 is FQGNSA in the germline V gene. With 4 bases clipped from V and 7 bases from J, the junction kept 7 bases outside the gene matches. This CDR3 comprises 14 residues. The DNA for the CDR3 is TGTGCCAGCAGCTCCAAGGACAGGGGAGGTGGCTACACCTTC. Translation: CASSSKDRGGGYTF.

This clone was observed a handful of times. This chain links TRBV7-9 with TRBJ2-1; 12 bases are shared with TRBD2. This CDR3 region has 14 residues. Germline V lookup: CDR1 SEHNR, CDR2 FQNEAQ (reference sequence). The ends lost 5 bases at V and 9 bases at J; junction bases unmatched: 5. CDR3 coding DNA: TGTGCCAGCAGCCCCGGACTAGCGGGGATTGAGCAGTTCTTC. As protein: CASSPGLAGIEQFF. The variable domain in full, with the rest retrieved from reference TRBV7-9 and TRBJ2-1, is DTGVSQNPRHKITKRGQNVTFRCDPISEHNRLYWYRQTLGQGPEFLTYFQNEAQLEKSRLLSDRFSAERPKGSFSTLEIQRTEQGDSAMYLCASSPGLAGIEQFFGPGTRLTVL.

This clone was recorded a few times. CDR3 amino acids: CASQRGNQETQYF. The DNA for the CDR3 is TGTGCCAGTCAGCGGGGAAACCAAGAGACCCAGTACTTC. J is TRBJ2-5 and V is TRBV19, with TRBD2 matching over 7 bases. CDR3 length: 13 amino acids. In germline, CDR1 is LNHDA, CDR2 SQIVND (reference sequence). V trimming: 8 bases; J trimming: 0 bases; junction bases outside the gene matches: 3.

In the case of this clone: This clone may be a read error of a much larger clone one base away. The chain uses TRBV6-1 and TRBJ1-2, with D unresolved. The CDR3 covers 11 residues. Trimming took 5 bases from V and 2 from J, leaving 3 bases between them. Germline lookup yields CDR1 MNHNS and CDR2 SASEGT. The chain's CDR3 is CASSPNYGYTF. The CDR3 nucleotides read TGTGCCAGCAGTCCGAACTATGGCTACACCTTC.

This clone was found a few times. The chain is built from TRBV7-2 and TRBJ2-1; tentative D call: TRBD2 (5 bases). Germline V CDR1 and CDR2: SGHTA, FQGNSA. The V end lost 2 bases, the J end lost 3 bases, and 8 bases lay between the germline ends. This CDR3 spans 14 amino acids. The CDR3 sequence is CASSLNGDYNEQFF. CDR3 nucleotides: TGTGCCAGCAGCTTAAACGGGGACTACAATGAGCAGTTCTTC.

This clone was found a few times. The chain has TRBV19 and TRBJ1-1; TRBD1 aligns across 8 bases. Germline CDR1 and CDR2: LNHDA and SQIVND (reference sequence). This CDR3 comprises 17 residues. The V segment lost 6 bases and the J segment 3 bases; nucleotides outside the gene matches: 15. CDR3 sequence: CASRTFGGQAGHTEAFF. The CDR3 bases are TGTGCCAGTAGGACCTTCGGGGGACAGGCCGGTCACACTGAAGCTTTCTTT.

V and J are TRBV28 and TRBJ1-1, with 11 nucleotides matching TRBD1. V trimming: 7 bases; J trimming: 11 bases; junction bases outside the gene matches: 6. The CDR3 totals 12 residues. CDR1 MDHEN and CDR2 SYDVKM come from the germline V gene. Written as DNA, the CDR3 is TGTGCCAGCAAGGGACAGGGGGGAAGGGCTTTCTTT. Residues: CASKGQGGRAFF.

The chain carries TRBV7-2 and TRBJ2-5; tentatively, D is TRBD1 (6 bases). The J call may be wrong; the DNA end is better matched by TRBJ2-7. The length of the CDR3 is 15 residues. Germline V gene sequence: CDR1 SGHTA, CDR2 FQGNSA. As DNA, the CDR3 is TGTGCCAGCAGCTTCCTTCAACAGGGACCCTACGAGCAGTACTTC. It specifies CASSFLQQGPYEQYF.

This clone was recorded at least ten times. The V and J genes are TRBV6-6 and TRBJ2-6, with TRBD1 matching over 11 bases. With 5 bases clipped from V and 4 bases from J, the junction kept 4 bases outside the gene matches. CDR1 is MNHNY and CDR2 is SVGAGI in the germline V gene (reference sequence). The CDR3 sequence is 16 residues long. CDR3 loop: CASSVGQGDGANVLTF. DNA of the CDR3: TGTGCCAGCAGTGTGGGACAGGGGGACGGGGCCAACGTCCTGACTTTC.

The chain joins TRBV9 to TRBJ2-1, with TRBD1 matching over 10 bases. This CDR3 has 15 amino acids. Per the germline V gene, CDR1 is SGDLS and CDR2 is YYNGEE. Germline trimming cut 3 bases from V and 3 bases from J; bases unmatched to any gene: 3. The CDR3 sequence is CASSARDRGYNEQFF. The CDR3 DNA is TGTGCCAGCAGCGCACGGGACAGGGGCTACAATGAGCAGTTCTTC.

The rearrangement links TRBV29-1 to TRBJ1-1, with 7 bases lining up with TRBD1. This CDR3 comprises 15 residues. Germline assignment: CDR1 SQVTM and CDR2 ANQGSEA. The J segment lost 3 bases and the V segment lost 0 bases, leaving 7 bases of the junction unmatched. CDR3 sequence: CSVEDQGRGYTEAFF. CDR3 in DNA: TGCAGCGTTGAAGATCAGGGCAGGGGGTACACTGAAGCTTTCTTT.

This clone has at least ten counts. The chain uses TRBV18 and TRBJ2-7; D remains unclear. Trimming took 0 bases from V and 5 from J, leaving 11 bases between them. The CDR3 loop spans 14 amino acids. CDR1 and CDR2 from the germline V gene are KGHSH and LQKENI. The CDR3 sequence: CASSPPGRSHEQYF. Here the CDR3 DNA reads TGTGCCAGCTCACCACCTGGCCGATCCCACGAGCAGTACTTC.

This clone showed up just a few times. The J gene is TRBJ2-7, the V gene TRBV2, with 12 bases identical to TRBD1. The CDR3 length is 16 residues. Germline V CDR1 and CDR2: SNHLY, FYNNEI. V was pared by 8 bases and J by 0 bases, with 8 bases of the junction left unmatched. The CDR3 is CASLGPGQGASYEQYF. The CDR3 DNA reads TGTGCCAGCTTAGGTCCGGGACAGGGGGCCTCCTACGAGCAGTACTTC.

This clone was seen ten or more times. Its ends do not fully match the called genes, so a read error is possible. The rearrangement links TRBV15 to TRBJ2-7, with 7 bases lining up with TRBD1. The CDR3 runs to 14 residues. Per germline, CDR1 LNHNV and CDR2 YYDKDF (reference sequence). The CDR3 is CATSGDRVSYEQYF. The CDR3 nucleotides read TGTGCCACCAGCGGAGACAGGGTCTCCTACGAGCAGTACTTC.

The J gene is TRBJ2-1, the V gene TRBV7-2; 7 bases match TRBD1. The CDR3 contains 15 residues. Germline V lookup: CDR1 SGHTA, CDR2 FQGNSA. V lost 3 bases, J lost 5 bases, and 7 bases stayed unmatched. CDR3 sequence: CASSFRDSFNNEQFF. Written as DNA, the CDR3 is TGTGCCAGCAGCTTCCGGGACAGTTTCAACAATGAGCAGTTCTTC.

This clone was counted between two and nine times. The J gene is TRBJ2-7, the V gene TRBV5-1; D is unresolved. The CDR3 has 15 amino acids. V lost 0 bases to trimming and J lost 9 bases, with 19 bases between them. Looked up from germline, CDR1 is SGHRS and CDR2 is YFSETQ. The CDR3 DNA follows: TGCGCCAGCAGCTTGGGGCAGGAATTCCGACAAGGGCAGTACTTC. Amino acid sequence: CASSLGQEFRQGQYF. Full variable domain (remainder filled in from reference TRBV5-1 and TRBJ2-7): KAGVTQTPRYLIKTRGQQVTLSCSPISGHRSVSWYQQTPGQGLQFLFEYFSETQRNKGNFPGRFSGRQFSNSRSEMNVSTLELGDSALYLCASSLGQEFRQGQYFGPGTRLTVT.

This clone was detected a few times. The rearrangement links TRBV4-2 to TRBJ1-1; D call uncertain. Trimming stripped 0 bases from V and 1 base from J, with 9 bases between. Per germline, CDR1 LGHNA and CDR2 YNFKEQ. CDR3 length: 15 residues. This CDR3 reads CASSQDPQWNTEAFF. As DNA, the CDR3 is TGTGCCAGCAGCCAAGATCCTCAGTGGAACACTGAAGCTTTCTTT.

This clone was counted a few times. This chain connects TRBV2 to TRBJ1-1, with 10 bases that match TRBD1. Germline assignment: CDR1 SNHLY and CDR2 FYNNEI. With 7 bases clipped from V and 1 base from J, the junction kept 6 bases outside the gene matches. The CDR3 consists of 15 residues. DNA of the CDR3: TGTGCCAGCAATGACCGGGACAGGGGGAACACTGAAGCTTTCTTT. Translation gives CASNDRDRGNTEAFF.

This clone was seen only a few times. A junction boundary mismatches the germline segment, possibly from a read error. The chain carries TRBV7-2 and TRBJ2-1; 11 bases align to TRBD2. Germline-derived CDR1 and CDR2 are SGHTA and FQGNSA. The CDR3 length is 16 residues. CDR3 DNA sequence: TGCGCCAGCAGCCTCTCTAGCGGGAGGATCTACAATGAGCAGTTCTTC. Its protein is CASSLSSGRIYNEQFF.

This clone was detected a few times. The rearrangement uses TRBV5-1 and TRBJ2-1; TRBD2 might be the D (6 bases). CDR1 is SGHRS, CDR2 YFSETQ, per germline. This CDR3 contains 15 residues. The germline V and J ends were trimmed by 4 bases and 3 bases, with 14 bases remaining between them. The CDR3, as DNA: TGCGCCAGCAGCAGTGCTAGCGAAGGCTACAATGAGCAGTTCTTC. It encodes CASSSASEGYNEQFF.

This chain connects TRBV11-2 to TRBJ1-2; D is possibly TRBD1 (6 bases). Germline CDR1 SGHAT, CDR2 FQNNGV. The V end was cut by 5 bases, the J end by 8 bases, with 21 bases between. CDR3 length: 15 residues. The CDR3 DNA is TGTGCCAGCAGCGACTGGGGGCCCGGCGATTTGGGCTACACCTTC. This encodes CASSDWGPGDLGYTF.

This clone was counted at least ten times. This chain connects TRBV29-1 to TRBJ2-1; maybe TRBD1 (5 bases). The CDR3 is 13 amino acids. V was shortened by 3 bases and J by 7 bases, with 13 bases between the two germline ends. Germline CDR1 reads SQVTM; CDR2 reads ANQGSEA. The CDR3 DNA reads TGCAGCGTTGAGACAGACGGTTCAAATGAGCAGTTCTTC. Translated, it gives CSVETDGSNEQFF.

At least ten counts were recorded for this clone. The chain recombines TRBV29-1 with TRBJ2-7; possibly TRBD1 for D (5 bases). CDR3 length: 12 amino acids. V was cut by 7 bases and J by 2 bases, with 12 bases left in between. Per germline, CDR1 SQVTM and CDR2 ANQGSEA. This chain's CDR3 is CSGLTDTYEQYF. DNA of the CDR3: TGCAGCGGGTTGACAGATACCTACGAGCAGTACTTC.